The clone carrying this T cell receptor (beta chain) was seen only a few times. Germline CDR1 is DFQATT and CDR2 is SNEGSKA (reference sequence). V lost 6 bases and J lost 3, with 15 bases in between. This CDR3 region has 14 residues. RNA transcripts were the template for amplifying TCR beta CDR3 regions. The TCR CDR3 first-round RT-PCR relied on the HTBI primer set. TCRdb re-analysed the multiplex PCR reads in MiXCR, keeping a single row per CDR3 protein. Altogether some 320,000 distinct CDR3 sequences are present, roughly an eighth being singletons, with the ten largest covering almost 35%. The data originate from a study of T cells in Graves' hyperthyroidism and ophthalmopathy. Orbital computed tomography, thyroid ultrasound, serum thyroxine and TRAb, and clinical symptoms together informed the diagnoses.

This sequence joins TRBV20-1 and TRBJ2-1; no reliable D call. The origin of this receptor is a woman aged 40-49 years with Graves' ophthalmopathy. Specimen: blood. CDR3 DNA sequence: TGCAGTGCCGTTGTCCCGGACGTCTACAATGAGCAGTTCTTC. This gives the protein CSAVVPDVYNEQFF.